The 20 T cell receptor beta chains below all came from one sample that was sequenced in a study of human T cells and chemical hapten exposure. Each CDR3 protein gets one entry after TCRdb re-called the RACE reads with MiXCR. The sample has roughly 200,000 distinct CDR3 sequences; 20% to 25% are singletons. Time point: patch test 1, 2 weeks after DPC sensitization. As to treatment: therapeutic diphenylcyclopropenone sensitization with weekly scalp DPC. The specimen was whole blood, collected in connection with sensitization to the hapten diphenylcyclopropenone (DPC). The receptors were sampled from a woman between 45 and 65 years old with alopecia areata. Some clones in this sample may be carry-over from other donors' samples.

The V call is TRBV2, the J call TRBJ2-1; 14 bases map to TRBD2. Germline CDR1 reads SNHLY; CDR2 reads FYNNEI. CDR3 size: 20 residues. The V gene end was trimmed by 6 bases and the J gene end by 4 bases; junction bases not matched to a gene: 17. The DNA for the CDR3 is TGTGCCAGCAGATACGAGCCGGGACTAGCGGGAGCTTGGTTTTACAATGAGCAGTTCTTC. Translated: CASRYEPGLAGAWFYNEQFF.

This clonotype has only a few counts. V is TRBV7-3 and J is TRBJ2-5; 7 nucleotides match TRBD2. The ends lost 1 base at V and 4 bases at J; junction bases unmatched: 6. This CDR3 is 15 amino acids long. Germline V gene lookup returns CDR1 SGHTA and CDR2 FQGTGA. The CDR3: CASSLSDSGLETQYF. The CDR3 DNA reads as TGTGCCAGCAGCTTAAGTGATAGCGGGTTAGAGACCCAGTACTTC.

There are a few counts of this clonotype. The chain is built from TRBV28 and TRBJ2-2; no definite D call. CDR1 is MDHEN and CDR2 is SYDVKM in the germline V gene. The V end was cut by 4 bases, the J end by 5 bases, with 8 bases between. The CDR3 consists of 13 residues. As DNA, the CDR3 is TGTGCCAGCAGTTCCCCTCAGACCGGGGAGCTGTTTTTT. Protein product: CASSSPQTGELFF.

The V call is TRBV4-2, the J call TRBJ2-4; 7 bases are shared with TRBD1. V lost 3 bases, J lost 7 bases, and 3 bases stayed unmatched. CDR1 LGHNA and CDR2 YNFKEQ come from the germline V gene. The CDR3 totals 13 residues. CDR3: CASSQDRFNIQYF. CDR3 coding DNA: TGTGCCAGCAGCCAGGACAGGTTCAACATTCAGTACTTC.

The rearrangement uses TRBV7-8 and TRBJ2-7; D not resolved. V dropped 5 bases and J dropped 6 bases, with 17 bases sitting between them. CDR3 length: 14 residues. Germline V CDR1 and CDR2: SGHVS, FQNEAQ. CDR3 sequence (DNA): TGTGCCAGCAGCGAATCCACGGTACCCGGCGAGCAGTACTTC. Its protein is CASSESTVPGEQYF.

This clonotype was observed many times. The chain recombines TRBV18 with TRBJ2-5; D call uncertain. V lost 3 bases and J lost 1, with 6 bases in between. The CDR3 is made up of 13 amino acids. The germline gives CDR1 KGHSH, CDR2 LQKENI. The CDR3 nucleotides read TGTGCCAGCTCACCCGGGCTCCAAGAGACCCAGTACTTC. Protein product: CASSPGLQETQYF.

This clonotype is a singleton in its sample. This chain links TRBV7-9 with TRBJ1-2; 9 bases are shared with TRBD1. CDR3 length equals 14 residues. From germline, CDR1 is SEHNR and CDR2 FQNEAQ (reference sequence). The trim removed 7 bases at V and 5 bases at J, leaving 8 bases unmatched. The CDR3 DNA reads as TGTGCCAGCATACCGGGACAGGGCGATTATGGCTACACCTTC. Translating gives CASIPGQGDYGYTF.

The J gene is TRBJ1-1, the V gene TRBV10-3; D gene uncertain. The V gene lost 8 bases and the J gene lost 2 bases, with 6 bases spanning the gap. Germline V gives CDR1 ENHRY, CDR2 SYGVKD. The CDR3 runs 11 residues. The CDR3 coding sequence is TGTGCCATCCGACAAAACACTGAAGCTTTCTTT. Residues: CAIRQNTEAFF.

This chain joins TRBV20-1 and TRBJ2-2, with 8 bases that match TRBD2. Trimming removed 6 bases from V and 6 bases from J; junction bases left unmatched: 15. The CDR3 runs 16 residues. Per germline, CDR1 DFQATT and CDR2 SNEGSKA (reference sequence). CDR3 in DNA: TGCAGTGCAGGAGGCCCCGGGACTAGGGTATCCGGGGAGCTGTTTTTT. Encoded protein: CSAGGPGTRVSGELFF.

The rearrangement uses TRBV20-1 and TRBJ2-3, with TRBD1 matching over 7 bases. CDR3 length equals 16 residues. J was trimmed by 4 bases and V by 0 bases; bases with no gene match: 10. Germline V gene data show CDR1 as DFQATT and CDR2 as SNEGSKA (reference sequence). This chain's CDR3 is CSAREPTGWSSDTQYF. The DNA of the CDR3 is TGCAGTGCTAGAGAACCGACAGGGTGGAGCTCAGATACGCAGTATTTT.

The V call is TRBV20-1, the J call TRBJ2-7, with 11 bases lining up with TRBD2. The germline gives CDR1 DFQATT, CDR2 SNEGSKA (reference sequence). With V trimmed by 5 bases and J by 5 bases, 11 bases remained unmatched. This CDR3 region has 15 residues. The CDR3 DNA sequence: TGCAGTGCTTCCCCCGTTAGCGGGAGGGTCCACGAGCAGTACTTC. The encoded protein is CSASPVSGRVHEQYF.

This clonotype was picked up a small number of times. J is TRBJ2-3 and V is TRBV20-1, with 9 positions matching TRBD2. The V gene's germline CDR1 is DFQATT and CDR2 SNEGSKA (reference sequence). The CDR3 consists of 15 residues. After removal of 3 bases from V and 1 base from J, the junction contained 5 bases not matched to a gene. The CDR3 nucleotides are TGCAGTGCTAGTCTCCGACTAGCGGGCACAGATACGCAGTATTTT. This translates into CSASLRLAGTDTQYF.

V usage is TRBV12-3 or TRBV12-4 and J usage is TRBJ2-1; 7 nucleotides line up with TRBD1. V gave up 3 bases and J gave up 1 base; unmatched junction bases: 3. The CDR3 spans 15 residues. The CDR3 region has the DNA TGTGCCAGCAGTTTGGGGACAGTTTCCTACAATGAGCAGTTCTTC. Encoded protein: CASSLGTVSYNEQFF.

The chain has TRBV5-1 and TRBJ2-3, with TRBD1 matching 12 bases. The CDR3 length is 17 residues. Unmatched junction bases numbered 10, after V lost 2 bases and J lost 6 bases. Germline CDR1 reads SGHRS; CDR2 reads YFSETQ. The CDR3 DNA reads TGCGCCAGCAGCTTTTCCCAGGGACAGGGGGCGCCTGATACGCAGTATTTT. It codes for CASSFSQGQGAPDTQYF.

The genes are TRBV12-3 or TRBV12-4 and TRBJ2-2; TRBD2 agrees at 7 bases. The V segment lost 3 bases and the J segment 4 bases; nucleotides outside the gene matches: 5. This CDR3 is 15 amino acids long. CDR3 coding DNA: TGTGCCAGCAGTTTTTTAGCGGGTCCCACCGGGGAGCTGTTTTTT. This codes for CASSFLAGPTGELFF.

This clonotype appeared a few times. The CDR3 region is CATSDSTARGYTF. DNA for the CDR3: TGTGCCACCAGTGATTCTACGGCGCGAGGCTACACCTTC. This chain links TRBV24-1 with TRBJ1-2; D is undetermined. The CDR3 sequence is 13 residues long. Germline V gene sequence: CDR1 KGHDR, CDR2 SFDVKD. Trimming shortened V by 2 bases and J by 8 bases, and 11 bases separated the two germline ends.

This clonotype has only a few counts. J is TRBJ1-2 and V is TRBV20-1; D is unresolved. Trimming pared 6 bases from V and 7 bases from J, leaving 12 bases between. The CDR3 extends over 11 amino acids. Germline CDR1 is DFQATT and CDR2 is SNEGSKA (reference sequence). CDR3 bases: TGCAGTGCAAAACCTACGGTTGGCTACACCTTC. Amino acid sequence: CSAKPTVGYTF.

This clonotype was counted a few times. The rearrangement joins TRBV10-3 to TRBJ1-3, with D hard to call. Per germline, CDR1 ENHRY and CDR2 SYGVKD. This CDR3 contains 14 residues. The V end lost 3 bases, the J end lost 1 base, and 7 bases lay between the germline ends. Written as DNA, the CDR3 is TGTGCCATCAGTGACCAACAGTCTGGAAACACCATATATTTT. As protein: CAISDQQSGNTIYF.

The gene calls are TRBV7-9 and TRBJ1-2; TRBD1 matches at 9 bases. CDR1 is SEHNR and CDR2 is FQNEAQ in the germline V gene (reference sequence). The CDR3 loop spans 15 amino acids. V was pared by 3 bases and J by 2 bases, with 4 bases of the junction left unmatched. CDR3 sequence (DNA): TGTGCCAGCAGCTTCGTACAGGGGGCGAACTATGGCTACACCTTC. Translation: CASSFVQGANYGYTF.

This clonotype was counted between two and nine times. This sequence joins TRBV10-3 and TRBJ2-7; TRBD2 matches 11 bases. The germline gives CDR1 ENHRY, CDR2 SYGVKD. J was trimmed by 4 bases and V by 4 bases; bases with no gene match: 6. This CDR3 has 15 residues. The CDR3 protein is CAISGPGLAVYEQYF. The CDR3 nucleotides are TGTGCCATCAGTGGCCCGGGACTAGCGGTATACGAGCAGTACTTC.